These T cell receptor beta chains were read from a single sample in a study of cytomegalovirus exposure and HLA in healthy donors. Sequenced by immunoSEQ multiplex PCR; TCRdb stores in-frame clones only, minus some. The listing contains tens of thousands of clones. The material sequenced was PBMCs. All receptors come from a man aged 50 to 60 in good health and CMV-seropositive. Each CDR3 is given without its conserved first and last residue.

v_call: TRBV19; cdr3_aa: ASSNGWAGSYNQPQH
v_call: TRBV18; cdr3_aa: ASSPGQGSYEQY
v_call: TRBV2; cdr3_aa: ASSQNRGGSGNTIY
v_call: TRBV5-5; cdr3_aa: ASSRGQGARGEAF
v_call: TRBV9; cdr3_aa: ASSDGAREDTGELF
v_call: TRBV28; cdr3_aa: ASTKDSYNEQF
v_call: TRBV10-1; cdr3_aa: ASSDPHDLGVGSGQF
v_call: TRBV4-1; cdr3_aa: ASSRPGQTNYGYT
v_call: TRBV15; cdr3_aa: ATSREERGRYEQY
v_call: TRBV5-1; cdr3_aa: ASHRTDGTGEGYT
v_call: TRBV6-4; cdr3_aa: ARRGKPQH
v_call: TRBV18; cdr3_aa: ASSPEARPQH
v_call: TRBV28; cdr3_aa: ASSSGDRRNTEAF
v_call: TRBV28; cdr3_aa: ASSPGTGSEDTGELF
v_call: TRBV12-1; cdr3_aa: ASSPQGTGRATEAF
v_call: TRBV29-1; cdr3_aa: SVEGQGKNIQY
v_call: TRBV4-3; cdr3_aa: ASSGGEGSTLYEQY
v_call: TRBV18; cdr3_aa: ASSPLLAASYNEQF
v_call: TRBV7-2; cdr3_aa: ASSVEGRSGELF
v_call: TRBV4-3; cdr3_aa: ASSQAPLAGPESSYNEQF
v_call: TRBV28; cdr3_aa: ASSPSEGTGQETQY
v_call: TRBV7-9; cdr3_aa: ASSETGANTEAF
v_call: TRBV14; cdr3_aa: ASSHILAGVGETQY
v_call: TRBV7-3; cdr3_aa: ASSPRGGTDTQY
v_call: TRBV13; cdr3_aa: ASSVRQGSSNGSYGYT
v_call: TRBV7-2; cdr3_aa: ASTRTSGSSYNEQF
v_call: TRBV7-9; cdr3_aa: ASSSGQHLNNEQF
v_call: TRBV2; cdr3_aa: ARKRDSPPQETQY
v_call: TRBV7-2; cdr3_aa: ASSSGLAGETQY
v_call: TRBV10-3; cdr3_aa: AITGQQNTEAF
v_call: TRBV30; cdr3_aa: AWSRIPGLAGGLNPKSGELF
v_call: TRBV4-1; cdr3_aa: ASSQGVEEPGELF
v_call: TRBV4-2; cdr3_aa: ASSRLAGASTDTQY
v_call: TRBV25-1; cdr3_aa: ASSESAGRSYGYT
v_call: TRBV15; cdr3_aa: ATSRDGDRYGYT
v_call: TRBV5-4; cdr3_aa: ASSLGGTSYNEQF
v_call: TRBV4-1; cdr3_aa: ASSPRASGGDPSAYEQY
v_call: TRBV28; cdr3_aa: ASSLVTGTTETQY
v_call: TRBV19; cdr3_aa: AIRGGLLNTEAF
v_call: TRBV2; cdr3_aa: ASVPGLAGGTQY
v_call: TRBV10-3; cdr3_aa: AIREDRGQAF
v_call: TRBV19; cdr3_aa: ASSMGQGGTEAF
v_call: TRBV4-1; cdr3_aa: ASSQDGLGETQY
v_call: TRBV30; cdr3_aa: AWALGRGRDEQF
v_call: TRBV4-1; cdr3_aa: ASSQPDRRDTEAF
v_call: TRBV6-1; cdr3_aa: ASSGTGFEQY
v_call: TRBV29-1; cdr3_aa: SVGSAGYGYT
v_call: TRBV19; cdr3_aa: ASSIVGTVGNTIY
v_call: TRBV4-2; cdr3_aa: ASSQDAGPRGEQY
v_call: TRBV30; cdr3_aa: AWLTSAYEQY
v_call: TRBV2; cdr3_aa: ASSLQGRGNQPQH
v_call: TRBV19; cdr3_aa: ASSIGAQFRAF